This TCR beta chain was recorded in a study of human T cells and chemical hapten exposure. Across the study: The study lasted approximately 26 weeks, and patients were dosed weekly with diphenylcyclopropenone on the scalp throughout. Study findings and constraints: TCRs whose frequency exceeded 1 in 1000 remained the same following DPC sensitization.

The time point denotes: patch test 3, about 24 weeks after DPC sensitization. The treatment: therapeutic diphenylcyclopropenone sensitization with weekly scalp DPC. This clonotype has just a few counts. Its antigen remains unidentified. The CDR3 has 14 amino acids. Germline V gene data show CDR1 as SGHRS and CDR2 as YFSETQ. Unmatched junction bases numbered 2, after V lost 4 bases and J lost 3 bases. Unique molecular identifiers were linked by the library to individual cDNA molecules. Original processing methods: A per-sample median of 95,638 TCRs was observed, with a range of about 23,224 to 750,000. TCRdb reprocessed the RACE reads with MiXCR, giving one entry per CDR3 protein. The V and J calls were not made by the authors but by TCRdb's processing. The table has about 120,000 distinct CDR3 sequences, roughly 12% seen once.

The sequence derives from a woman aged 45 to 65 with alopecia areata. Some clones in this sample may be carry-over from other donors' samples. The rearrangement joins TRBV5-1 to TRBJ1-5, with 9 bases lining up with TRBD1. The sample consisted of whole blood, taken in connection with sensitization to the hapten diphenylcyclopropenone (DPC). In nucleotides, the CDR3 is TGCGCCAGCAGCACAGGGGGCTTCAATCAGCCCCAGCATTTT. It translates to CASSTGGFNQPQHF.